This TCR beta chain was found in a study of blood T cells in healthy people across ages. The CDR3 sequence is 14 residues long. In germline, CDR1 is MDHEN, CDR2 SYDVKM. V lost 5 bases and J 8 bases, leaving 18 bases between the germline ends. Alongside a J-beta primer mix, a sample-barcoded 5' primer served in a second PCR lasting roughly 6 to 11 cycles. Each CDR3 protein is one row after TCRdb ran MiXCR on the 5' RACE reads. In the table there are over 950,000 distinct CDR3 sequences, approximately 50% of which are singletons. Each donor was a healthy Caucasian individual from Russia, aged 6 to 90. Each donor supplied around 9.6 milliliters of peripheral blood. Study-level points and caveats: Conclusively comparing naive with antigen-experienced cells was impossible with unsorted PBMCs. A greater number of naive CD4+ cells and higher diversity distinguished long-lived donors from aged donors.

On this clonotype: Its antigen is still unknown.

The TCR sequence derives from a woman aged 55-70 years in good health. The sample consisted of blood. The chain carries TRBV28 and TRBJ1-2, with D unresolved. The CDR3 DNA follows: TGTGCCAGCAGTGTAAGTATGGGCATGTACGGCTACACCTTC. Translation gives CASSVSMGMYGYTF.